These 32 T cell receptor beta chains came from one sample sequenced in a study of Tregs in tolerant kidney transplant recipients. The nonmyeloablative bone marrow transplants came from related graft donors, with transient mixed chimerism. Here immunoSEQ multiplex PCR was the method, and the copy in TCRdb shows in-frame clones only, minus some. This sample yields roughly 52,000 clones, of which over 80% are seen a single time; around 15% belongs to the top ten. This material consisted of CD8+ T cells from blood (PBMCs), taken 24 months after the transplant. The receptor source for this set is a human patient who received a combined kidney and bone marrow transplant. The graft donor may be the source of some T cells.

CDR3: CASSVGATYEQYF. The CDR3 DNA follows: TGTGCCAGCAGCGTAGGCGCTACCTACGAGCAGTACTTC. The chain combines TRBV9 with TRBJ2-7, with D uncertain. Germline loops: CDR1 SGDLS, CDR2 YYNGEE. There are 13 residues in the CDR3. V lost 0 bases and J lost 2, with 6 bases in between.

The genes are TRBV7-2 and TRBJ2-5; possibly TRBD1 for D (6 bases). Trimming stripped 1 base from V and 1 base from J, with 10 bases between. Germline V gene sequence: CDR1 SGHTA, CDR2 FQGNSA. This CDR3 spans 15 amino acids. CDR3: CASSLGGGAQETQYF. DNA for the CDR3: TGTGCCAGCAGCTTAGGAGGGGGAGCCCAAGAGACCCAGTACTTC.

The chain uses TRBV5-5 and TRBJ2-7; 8 positions match TRBD1. Trimming at V came to 4 bases and at J to 3 bases, leaving 3 bases not matched to a gene. Germline lookup yields CDR1 SGHKS and CDR2 YYEKEE (reference sequence). The CDR3 runs to 13 residues. DNA for the CDR3: TGTGCCAGCAGCCTCGGGACAGGCTACGAGCAGTACTTC. Amino acids: CASSLGTGYEQYF.

The genes are TRBV4-2 and TRBJ1-5; D not certain. Germline-derived CDR1 and CDR2 are LGHNA and YNFKEQ. Trimming left V 0 bases short and J 1 base short, with 7 bases between. This CDR3 region has 15 residues. The CDR3 coding sequence is TGTGCCAGCAGCCAAGATTACAACAGCAATCAGCCCCAGCATTTT. Its protein is CASSQDYNSNQPQHF.

This chain joins TRBV27 and TRBJ1-2, with a weak D call TRBD1 (5 bases). Trimming took 8 bases from V and 8 from J, leaving 21 bases between them. CDR1 is MNHEY, CDR2 SMNVEV, per germline (reference sequence). The CDR3 runs 14 residues. In DNA form, the CDR3 reads TGTGCCAGCCCTGCGCACAGGAACTTGAGAGGCTACACCTTC. Translated: CASPAHRNLRGYTF.

V and J are TRBV4-3 and TRBJ1-6, with no clear D. With 2 bases removed from V and 8 bases from J, the gap between germline ends came to 16 bases. Germline V lookup: CDR1 LGHNA, CDR2 YSLEER. CDR3 length: 16 residues. In nucleotides, the CDR3 is TGCGCCAGCAGCCAATCGGGCGGAGGTTGGTATTCACCCCTCCACTTT. The encoded protein is CASSQSGGGWYSPLHF.

This clone occurred once. J is TRBJ1-2 and V is TRBV25-1; 8 positions match TRBD1. The length of the CDR3 is 13 residues. Germline V gene sequence: CDR1 MGHDK, CDR2 SYGVNS. Germline trimming cut 4 bases from V and 3 bases from J; bases unmatched to any gene: 1. CDR3 in amino acids: CASSGQGYYGYTF. CDR3 coding DNA: TGTGCCAGCAGTGGACAGGGGTACTATGGCTACACCTTC.

Only one count was recorded for this clone. The rearrangement links TRBV10-2 to TRBJ1-5; perhaps TRBD1 as D (5 bases). Germline CDR1 WSHSY, CDR2 SAAADI. The CDR3 is made up of 15 amino acids. Trimming took off 4 bases at V and 2 bases at J, with 12 bases between the two ends. The CDR3 protein is CASSVPPGRNQPQHF. The DNA of the CDR3 is TGCGCCAGCAGTGTTCCCCCAGGGCGCAATCAGCCCCAGCATTTT.

This chain joins TRBV19 and TRBJ2-5; D is possibly TRBD2 (5 bases). The CDR3 loop spans 13 amino acids. V lost 6 bases and J 1 base, leaving 9 bases between the germline ends. CDR1 and CDR2 (germline): LNHDA, SQIVND (reference sequence). As DNA, the CDR3 is TGTGCCAGTAGGGAGCGGTTCCAAGAGACCCAGTACTTC. It yields the protein CASRERFQETQYF.

This clone appeared a single time. This chain links TRBV19 with TRBJ2-7; possible D gene TRBD1, 7 bases. Germline CDR1 and CDR2: LNHDA and SQIVND (reference sequence). V lost 3 bases and J 2 bases, leaving 20 bases between the germline ends. CDR3 size: 17 residues. The CDR3 DNA reads TGTGCCAGTAGTATTGGGGGGTTGACAGGGTCCCCCTACGAGCAGTACTTC. It specifies CASSIGGLTGSPYEQYF. The variable domain in full, with the rest retrieved from reference TRBV19 and TRBJ2-7, is DGGITQSPKYLFRKEGQNVTLSCEQNLNHDAMYWYRQDPGQGLRLIYYSQIVNDFQKGDIAEGYSVSREKKESFPLTVTSAQKNPTAFYLCASSIGGLTGSPYEQYFGPGTRLTVT.

In this sample, this clone turned up once. The gene calls are TRBV4-1 and TRBJ2-7; no firm D call. CDR1 is MGHRA, CDR2 YSYEKL, per germline. CDR3 length equals 8 residues. The V and J ends lost 8 bases and 9 bases respectively, with 5 bases between them. The chain's CDR3 is CASSGQYF. DNA of the CDR3: TGCGCCAGCTCCGGGCAGTACTTC.

The genes are TRBV21-1 and TRBJ2-7; no DNA check was done on the table's D call, TRBD2. TRBV21-1 is a known pseudogene. The CDR3 loop spans 16 amino acids. The CDR3 loop is CASSKGTMWSIYEQYF. The CDR3 DNA follows: TGTGCCAGCAGCAAAGGTACCATGTGGAGCATCTACGAGCAGTACTTC.

This rearrangement joins TRBV27 to TRBJ2-7, with TRBD2 identical over 12 bases. CDR3 length equals 13 residues. Germline CDR1 and CDR2: MNHEY and SMNVEV (reference sequence). V shed 10 bases, J shed 10 bases, and the junction held 11 bases outside the gene matches. DNA of the CDR3: TGTGCCACGCGCGGACTAGCGGGAAGGAATCAGTACTTC. Amino acids: CATRGLAGRNQYF.

This chain links TRBV5-6 with TRBJ2-7; perhaps TRBD2 as D (6 bases). The CDR3 is made up of 15 amino acids. With 0 bases removed from V and 4 bases from J, the gap between germline ends came to 14 bases. The germline V gene encodes CDR1 SGHDT and CDR2 YYEEEE. For the CDR3, the DNA is TGTGCCAGCAGCTTGGCCACCGCGGGATTGTACGAGCAGTACTTC. This sequence encodes CASSLATAGLYEQYF.

This clone was seen a handful of times. V is TRBV29-1 and J is TRBJ2-1; 9 nucleotides agree with TRBD2. The CDR3 contains 14 residues. V gave up 4 bases and J gave up 6 bases; unmatched junction bases: 7. Germline V gene lookup returns CDR1 SQVTM and CDR2 ANQGSEA. For the CDR3, the DNA is TGCAGCGTTGGCCCTAGCGGGGCCTCCAATGAGCAGTTCTTC. The encoded protein is CSVGPSGASNEQFF.

This clone was counted between two and nine times. The junction departs from the called germline gene at one end, perhaps through a read error. The V call is TRBV5-3, the J call TRBJ2-1; the match to TRBD2 covers 7 bases. TRBV5-3 qualifies as an ORF whose function is uncertain. The CDR3 covers 14 residues. CDR3 region: CASSLELAYNEQFF. The CDR3 coding sequence is TGTGCCAGCAGCTTAGAACTAGCGTACAATGAGCAGTTCTTC.

The gene calls are TRBV4-2 and TRBJ2-3, with no clear D. This CDR3 comprises 13 residues. Trimming took 0 bases from V and 5 from J, leaving 6 bases between them. The germline V gene encodes CDR1 LGHNA and CDR2 YNFKEQ. The CDR3 DNA is TGTGCCAGCAGCCAAGACCCACTAGATACGCAGTATTTT. Encoded protein: CASSQDPLDTQYF.

This sequence joins TRBV4-1 and TRBJ2-7; 13 bases line up with TRBD2. Germline CDR1 and CDR2: MGHRA and YSYEKL. The CDR3 runs 15 residues. The V gene end was trimmed by 4 bases and the J gene end by 0 bases; junction bases not matched to a gene: 0. This chain's CDR3 is CASSRTSGGSYEQYF. As DNA, the CDR3 is TGCGCCAGCAGCCGGACTAGCGGGGGCTCCTACGAGCAGTACTTC.

This clone showed up just a few times. The chain is built from TRBV19 and TRBJ2-7; the match to TRBD2 covers 10 bases. CDR1 is LNHDA, CDR2 SQIVND, per germline (reference sequence). This CDR3 spans 17 amino acids. The ends lost 1 base at V and 0 bases at J; junction bases unmatched: 6. CDR3 residues: CASSIAGLAEVSYEQYF. The CDR3 DNA follows: TGTGCCAGTAGTATAGCCGGACTAGCGGAGGTCTCCTACGAGCAGTACTTC.

The gene calls are TRBV27 and TRBJ2-7; TRBD2 matches at 14 bases. The CDR3 is 15 residues long. Germline V CDR1 and CDR2: MNHEY, SMNVEV (reference sequence). J was trimmed by 5 bases and V by 2 bases; bases with no gene match: 2. CDR3 sequence: CASSLGTSGSHEQYF. The CDR3 nucleotides are TGTGCCAGCAGTTTAGGGACTAGCGGGAGCCACGAGCAGTACTTC.

The chain recombines TRBV7-9 with TRBJ1-2, with TRBD1 identical over 11 bases. V lost 6 bases to trimming and J lost 8 bases; unmatched junction nucleotides: 11. The CDR3 sequence is 15 residues long. Germline-derived CDR1 and CDR2 are SEHNR and FQNEAQ (reference sequence). The CDR3 sequence is CASRRPNRTGGGYTF. The CDR3 region has the DNA TGTGCCAGCAGAAGGCCAAACCGGACAGGGGGCGGCTACACCTTC.

The gene calls are TRBV19 and TRBJ1-1; D is uncertain. This CDR3 spans 14 amino acids. V shed 3 bases and J shed 1 base, with 9 bases lying between them. Germline CDR1 reads LNHDA; CDR2 reads SQIVND (reference sequence). CDR3 region: CASSIGHSNTEAFF. In nucleotides, the CDR3 is TGTGCCAGTAGTATTGGGCACTCGAACACTGAAGCTTTCTTT.

J is TRBJ2-7 and V is TRBV7-9; 7 bases agree with TRBD1. Germline trimming cut 4 bases from V and 2 bases from J; bases unmatched to any gene: 8. CDR3 length: 15 amino acids. The germline V gene encodes CDR1 SEHNR and CDR2 FQNEAQ (reference sequence). This CDR3 reads CASSSPDRVAYEQYF. The DNA of the CDR3 is TGTGCCAGCAGCTCTCCAGACAGGGTAGCCTACGAGCAGTACTTC.

The chain uses TRBV4-3 and TRBJ2-5; 13 nucleotides align to TRBD2. The CDR3 extends over 17 amino acids. V gave up 3 bases and J gave up 2 bases; unmatched junction bases: 6. Germline CDR1 is LGHNA and CDR2 is YSLEER. The DNA of the CDR3 is TGCGCCAGCAGCCAGACTAGCGGGGGGTCCCCGCAAGAGACCCAGTACTTC. As protein: CASSQTSGGSPQETQYF.

The rearrangement links TRBV9 to TRBJ2-5; 7 bases are shared with TRBD2. The CDR3 totals 14 residues. The germline gives CDR1 SGDLS, CDR2 YYNGEE. With 2 bases clipped from V and 5 bases from J, the junction kept 6 bases outside the gene matches. The CDR3 region has the DNA TGTGCCAGCAGCGTGGGGGGGATGGGGGAGACCCAGTACTTC. Its translation is CASSVGGMGETQYF.

This clone was counted a single time. The J gene is TRBJ1-1, the V gene TRBV27; 8 bases match TRBD1. The CDR3 extends over 16 amino acids. Germline-derived CDR1 and CDR2 are MNHEY and SMNVEV (reference sequence). Unmatched junction bases numbered 8, after V lost 2 bases and J lost 3 bases. CDR3 protein: CASSLGQGAWDTEAFF. In DNA, the CDR3 is TGTGCCAGCAGTTTAGGGCAGGGGGCATGGGACACTGAAGCTTTCTTT.

CDR3 protein: CASSHPQGDEQYF. CDR3 DNA: TGTGCCAGCAGCCACCCGCAGGGGGACGAGCAGTACTTC. V is TRBV5-6 and J is TRBJ2-7; the match to TRBD1 covers 7 bases. This CDR3 region has 13 residues. Trimming took 4 bases from V and 5 from J; bases not matched to a gene: 6. Germline CDR1 SGHDT, CDR2 YYEEEE. Full variable domain (rest looked up from reference TRBV5-6 and TRBJ2-7): DAGVTQSPTHLIKTRGQQVTLRCSPKSGHDTVSWYQQALGQGPQFIFQYYEEEERQRGNFPDRFSGHQFPNYSSELNVNALLLGDSALYLCASSHPQGDEQYFGPGTRLTVT.

Concerning this clone: The junction does not match germline at one end; this may be a read error. The rearrangement joins TRBV6-5 to TRBJ1-5, with D maybe TRBD1 (6 bases). In germline, CDR1 is MNHEY, CDR2 SVGAGI. The CDR3 spans 12 residues. In nucleotides, the CDR3 is TGTGCCAGCAGTTCCGACGCAGGGGAAATGAATTTT. Its protein product is CASSSDAGEMNF.

V gene TRBV28 combines with J gene TRBJ1-5; no definite D call. V dropped 7 bases and J dropped 5 bases, with 15 bases sitting between them. The germline V gene encodes CDR1 MDHEN and CDR2 SYDVKM. The CDR3 length is 14 residues. In DNA, the CDR3 is TGTGCCAGCATTTTTGGGGAGAGCGATCAGCCCCAGCATTTT. It translates to CASIFGESDQPQHF.

The V gene is TRBV6-6, the J gene TRBJ2-1; possibly TRBD1 for D (6 bases). Per the germline V gene, CDR1 is MNHNY and CDR2 is SVGAGI (reference sequence). With 7 bases removed from V and 4 bases from J, the gap between germline ends came to 11 bases. The CDR3 totals 13 residues. CDR3 in amino acids: CASTDTGYNEQFF. CDR3 coding DNA: TGTGCCAGCACCGATACAGGGTACAATGAGCAGTTCTTC.

The chain is built from TRBV9 and TRBJ2-7, with TRBD1 matching 7 bases. Per germline, CDR1 SGDLS and CDR2 YYNGEE. This CDR3 is 16 amino acids long. The junction had 12 bases not matched to a gene; V was cut back by 4 bases and J by 2 bases. The CDR3: CASSHTGTVSPYEQYF. DNA for the CDR3: TGTGCCAGCAGCCACACGGGGACAGTAAGCCCCTACGAGCAGTACTTC. The full variable domain, with the rest looked up from reference TRBV9 and TRBJ2-7, is DSGVTQTPKHLITATGQRVTLRCSPRSGDLSVYWYQQSLDQGLQFLIQYYNGEERAKGNILERFSAQQFPDLHSELNLSSLELGDSALYFCASSHTGTVSPYEQYFGPGTRLTVT.

The CDR3 DNA follows: TGTGCCAGTAGTATTGGTTCAGGGGGCGTCACCGGGGAGCTGTTTTTT. It yields the protein CASSIGSGGVTGELFF. The chain links TRBV19 to TRBJ2-2; 8 nucleotides line up with TRBD1. J was trimmed by 4 bases and V by 3 bases; bases with no gene match: 7. The germline gives CDR1 LNHDA, CDR2 SQIVND (reference sequence). CDR3 length: 16 residues.